This T cell receptor (beta chain) was captured in a study of blood T cell repertoires in COVID-19. At the level of the study: Sites across the United States, Italy and Spain contributed samples from acute and convalescent COVID-19. T cells, B-cell-depleted T cells, or PBMCs provided the cDNA or gDNA that served as material.

Produced via immunoSEQ multiplex PCR; TCRdb's table is partial and in-frame only. Seen here are about 250,000 clones, roughly 89% observed once, and the top ten hold more than 0.75%. This CDR3 contains 15 residues. The J segment lost 11 bases and the V segment lost 5 bases, leaving 13 bases of the junction unmatched. Germline values: CDR1 MDHEN, CDR2 SYDVKM. Sequencing used peripheral blood. The source of this sequence is a man aged 30-40 years with acute or convalescent COVID-19. The chain recombines TRBV28 with TRBJ1-5, with TRBD1 matching 9 bases. Here the CDR3 reads CASSIPQGAPDAQHF. The CDR3 DNA sequence: TGTGCCAGCAGTATCCCACAGGGGGCCCCAGATGCCCAGCATTTT.